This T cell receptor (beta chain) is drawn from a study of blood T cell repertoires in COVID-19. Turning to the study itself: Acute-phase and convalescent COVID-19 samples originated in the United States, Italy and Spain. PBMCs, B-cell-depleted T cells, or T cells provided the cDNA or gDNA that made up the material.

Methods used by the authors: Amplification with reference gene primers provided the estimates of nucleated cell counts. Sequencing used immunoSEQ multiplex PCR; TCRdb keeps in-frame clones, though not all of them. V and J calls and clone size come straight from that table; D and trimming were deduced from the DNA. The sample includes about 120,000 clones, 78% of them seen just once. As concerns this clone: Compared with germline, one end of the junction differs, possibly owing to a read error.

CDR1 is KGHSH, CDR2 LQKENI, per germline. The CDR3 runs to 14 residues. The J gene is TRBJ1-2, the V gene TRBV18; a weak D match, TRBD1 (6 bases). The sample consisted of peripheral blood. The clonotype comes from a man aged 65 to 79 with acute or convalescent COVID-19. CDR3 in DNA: TGTGCCAGCTCAGCACCGGGACAAAGTCGAGTCTACACCTTC. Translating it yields CASSAPGQSRVYTF.